The 26 T cell receptor beta chains listed next were all sequenced from one sample in a study of technical replicates of blood from a few donors (TCRdb year 2017). Libraries were made using the immunoSEQ multiplex PCR assay. TCRdb took over this immuneACCESS table, retaining in-frame rearrangements with V and J assigned. Such tables are incomplete; in checked studies, under half of the missing clones stem from an unresolved V gene, and the remainder is unexplained. The sample table holds about 90,000 clones, of which about nine tenths were seen once. The ten most abundant clones make up approximately 0.25% of the sample. Sequencing was carried out using T cells isolated from PBMCs. All receptors come from a human donor in good health.

J is TRBJ1-3 and V is TRBV10-3; possible D gene TRBD1, 5 bases. Per germline, CDR1 ENHRY and CDR2 SYGVKD. The CDR3 runs 15 residues. Trimming shortened V by 8 bases and J by 0 bases, and 14 bases separated the two germline ends. For the CDR3, the DNA is TGTGCCATCCCGTCAGGGCTTGCCTCTGGAAACACCATATATTTT. Amino acids: CAIPSGLASGNTIYF.

The rearrangement uses TRBV29-1 and TRBJ2-3, with TRBD2 matching 8 bases. Germline V gene lookup returns CDR1 SQVTM and CDR2 ANQGSEA. Unmatched junction bases numbered 9, after V lost 8 bases and J lost 2 bases. This CDR3 contains 14 residues. The CDR3 DNA follows: TGCAGCCTGCTGGTAGCGGGACTCACAGATACGCAGTATTTT. Translating it yields CSLLVAGLTDTQYF.

The CDR3 DNA sequence: TGTGCCAGCAGCCCAATTTCTGGAAACACCATATATTTT. Translating it yields CASSPISGNTIYF. The chain is built from TRBV7-9 and TRBJ1-3; no clear D. Trimming removed 5 bases at V and 1 base at J, with 6 bases between. The CDR3 totals 13 residues. Germline CDR1 SEHNR, CDR2 FQNEAQ (reference sequence).

V usage is TRBV28 and J usage is TRBJ2-7, with D perhaps matching TRBD2 (6 bases). CDR1 and CDR2 from the germline V gene are MDHEN and SYDVKM. V lost 6 bases and J lost 4, with 28 bases in between. This CDR3 is 18 amino acids long. CDR3 sequence reads: CASRTSGTFTRGTYEQYF. Here the CDR3 DNA reads TGTGCCAGCAGGACTTCCGGGACTTTTACTAGGGGTACATACGAGCAGTACTTC.

The rearrangement uses TRBV10-1 and TRBJ2-3; D might be TRBD2 (6 bases). Trimming took 4 bases from V and 4 from J, leaving 9 bases between them. The CDR3 runs 13 residues. Germline V CDR1 and CDR2: WNHNN, SYGVQD (reference sequence). This CDR3 reads CASSGRLADTQYF. DNA of the CDR3: TGCGCCAGCAGTGGAAGACTAGCAGATACGCAGTATTTT.

The rearrangement uses TRBV11-2 and TRBJ2-4; 11 bases match TRBD2. The CDR3 loop spans 17 amino acids. The junction had 9 bases not matched to a gene; V was cut back by 2 bases and J by 6 bases. Germline CDR1 is SGHAT and CDR2 is FQNNGV. The CDR3 DNA is TGTGCCAGCAGCTTATATAGAGGCCTAGCGGGGGGAAACATTCAGTACTTC. Its translation: CASSLYRGLAGGNIQYF.

The chain has TRBV6-6 and TRBJ1-2, with D perhaps TRBD1 (6 bases). The germline V and J ends were trimmed by 1 base and 6 bases, with 18 bases remaining between them. This CDR3 contains 16 residues. The V gene's germline CDR1 is MNHNY and CDR2 SVGAGI (reference sequence). CDR3 in amino acids: CASSYLGGTTENGYTF. Written as DNA, the CDR3 is TGTGCCAGCAGTTACTTGGGGGGGACAACGGAGAATGGCTACACCTTC.

J is TRBJ2-3 and V is TRBV28; D may be TRBD2 (6 bases). V was trimmed by 2 bases and J by 2 bases, leaving 17 bases between them. Germline V gene lookup returns CDR1 MDHEN and CDR2 SYDVKM. The CDR3 runs 17 residues. The CDR3 nucleotides are TGTGCCAGCAGTTTACTGGGACTGCGGATTTTCACAGATACGCAGTATTTT. The encoded protein is CASSLLGLRIFTDTQYF.

The chain recombines TRBV2 with TRBJ2-1, with 9 positions matching TRBD1. The junction had 10 bases not matched to a gene; V was cut back by 9 bases and J by 7 bases. CDR1 is SNHLY, CDR2 FYNNEI, per germline. The CDR3 totals 14 residues. The CDR3 DNA sequence: TGTGCCAGTACGGTACAGGGGGCTTGGAATGAGCAGTTCTTC. Translation: CASTVQGAWNEQFF.

The chain couples TRBV19 to TRBJ2-3; D is uncertain. The CDR3 has 14 amino acids. Germline V gene sequence: CDR1 LNHDA, CDR2 SQIVND (reference sequence). V was pared by 2 bases and J by 0 bases, with 6 bases between. CDR3 nucleotides: TGTGCCAGTAGTATAACAGCCAGCACAGATACGCAGTATTTT. This sequence encodes CASSITASTDTQYF. Drawing the rest from reference TRBV19 and TRBJ2-3, the complete variable domain is DGGITQSPKYLFRKEGQNVTLSCEQNLNHDAMYWYRQDPGQGLRLIYYSQIVNDFQKGDIAEGYSVSREKKESFPLTVTSAQKNPTAFYLCASSITASTDTQYFGPGTRLTVL.

J is TRBJ2-5 and V is TRBV7-7; maybe TRBD2 (6 bases). The CDR3 runs to 13 residues. Looked up from germline, CDR1 is SSHAT and CDR2 is FNYEAQ (reference sequence). Between the trimmed V and J ends, which lost 1 base and 3 bases, there was a span of 6 bases. The CDR3 DNA sequence: TGTGCCAGCAGCTTAGTAGCGGAAGAGACCCAGTACTTC. It is translated as CASSLVAEETQYF.

The chain couples TRBV19 to TRBJ1-2; 9 nucleotides agree with TRBD1. Trimming cost V 5 bases and J 8 bases; bases outside gene matches: 15. Germline assignment: CDR1 LNHDA and CDR2 SQIVND (reference sequence). CDR3 length: 16 amino acids. The chain's CDR3 is CASSSLGTGRIEGYTF. CDR3 bases: TGTGCCAGTAGTTCTTTGGGGACAGGGAGGATAGAAGGCTACACCTTC.

The chain combines TRBV10-3 with TRBJ2-1, with 8 bases that match TRBD1. The CDR3 length is 14 residues. Germline V gene sequence: CDR1 ENHRY, CDR2 SYGVKD. After removal of 8 bases from V and 2 bases from J, the junction contained 5 bases not matched to a gene. The CDR3 is CAIGGTGTYNEQFF. The DNA of the CDR3 is TGTGCCATCGGCGGGACAGGCACCTACAATGAGCAGTTCTTC.

This rearrangement joins TRBV18 to TRBJ1-1; perhaps TRBD1 as D (6 bases). With 2 bases removed from V and 0 bases from J, the gap between germline ends came to 13 bases. CDR1 is KGHSH and CDR2 is LQKENI in the germline V gene. The CDR3 extends over 16 amino acids. CDR3 in amino acids: CASSPMTGSMNTEAFF. CDR3 nucleotides: TGTGCCAGCTCACCAATGACAGGATCGATGAACACTGAAGCTTTCTTT. Supplemented by reference TRBV18 and TRBJ1-1, the full variable domain reads NAGVMQNPRHLVRRRGQEARLRCSPMKGHSHVYWYRQLPEEGLKFMVYLQKENIIDESGMPKERFSAEFPKEGPSILRIQQVVRGDSAAYFCASSPMTGSMNTEAFFGQGTRLTVV.

This clone was observed once. The V gene is TRBV5-1, the J gene TRBJ2-5, with TRBD2 identical over 11 bases. The CDR3 contains 17 residues. The germline V gene encodes CDR1 SGHRS and CDR2 YFSETQ. Trimming at V came to 0 bases and at J to 0 bases, leaving 4 bases not matched to a gene. The CDR3 loop is CASSLALAGGYQETQYF. The CDR3, as DNA: TGCGCCAGCAGCTTGGCCCTAGCGGGGGGCTACCAAGAGACCCAGTACTTC. The full variable domain, its missing parts supplied by reference TRBV5-1 and TRBJ2-5, is KAGVTQTPRYLIKTRGQQVTLSCSPISGHRSVSWYQQTPGQGLQFLFEYFSETQRNKGNFPGRFSGRQFSNSRSEMNVSTLELGDSALYLCASSLALAGGYQETQYFGPGTRLLVL.

This chain connects TRBV28 to TRBJ2-1, with 7 nucleotides matching TRBD2. After removal of 7 bases from V and 8 bases from J, the junction contained 11 bases not matched to a gene. The CDR3 has 14 residues. The germline CDR1 and CDR2 sequences are MDHEN and SYDVKM. This CDR3 is CASKRPREGYEQFF. The DNA for the CDR3 is TGTGCCAGCAAGCGGCCTAGGGAGGGGTATGAGCAGTTCTTC.

This chain uses TRBV5-4 with TRBJ2-1, with 12 bases lining up with TRBD2. CDR1 and CDR2 (germline): SGHNT, YYREEE (reference sequence). This CDR3 is 15 amino acids long. V lost 4 bases, J lost 4 bases, and 3 bases stayed unmatched. For the CDR3, the DNA is TGTGCCAGCAGCCTAGCGGGAGGGCGGTACAATGAGCAGTTCTTC. Encoded protein: CASSLAGGRYNEQFF.

V gene TRBV9 combines with J gene TRBJ1-1, with 9 bases identical to TRBD1. Germline assignment: CDR1 SGDLS and CDR2 YYNGEE. Unmatched junction bases numbered 5, after V lost 3 bases and J lost 5 bases. This CDR3 is 14 amino acids long. CDR3 sequence: CASSAGQGGTEAFF. In DNA form, the CDR3 reads TGTGCCAGCAGCGCGGGACAGGGTGGGACTGAAGCTTTCTTT.

The rearrangement uses TRBV6-5 and TRBJ2-7; 8 bases fit TRBD1. Germline assignment: CDR1 MNHEY and CDR2 SVGAGI. There are 14 residues in the CDR3. Trimming removed 6 bases from V and 4 bases from J; junction bases left unmatched: 8. CDR3 coding DNA: TGTGCCAGCAGGACGGACAGGGCTCGGTACGAGCAGTACTTC. This encodes CASRTDRARYEQYF.

This chain uses TRBV11-3 with TRBJ1-2, with 7 bases fitting TRBD1. CDR1 and CDR2 (germline): SGHNT, YENEEA. J lost 3 bases, V lost 4 bases, and 5 bases had no gene match. The length of the CDR3 is 14 residues. The CDR3 sequence: CASSSDTGDYGYTF. Written as DNA, the CDR3 is TGTGCCAGCAGCTCCGATACAGGGGACTATGGCTACACCTTC. The full variable domain, with the rest looked up from reference TRBV11-3 and TRBJ1-2, is EAGVVQSPRYKIIEKKQPVAFWCNPISGHNTLYWYLQNLGQGPELLIRYENEEAVDDSQLPKDRFSAERLKGVDSTLKIQPAELGDSAVYLCASSSDTGDYGYTFGSGTRLTVV.

This clone was recorded once. V is TRBV7-9 and J is TRBJ2-1; D perhaps matches TRBD2 (6 bases). This CDR3 region has 13 residues. Trimming left V 5 bases short and J 10 bases short, with 15 bases between. Germline values: CDR1 SEHNR, CDR2 FQNEAQ (reference sequence). The CDR3: CASSGGASDEQFF. In DNA, the CDR3 is TGTGCCAGCAGCGGAGGGGCCTCTGACGAGCAGTTCTTC.

A note on this clone: One end of the junction is discordant with germline, which a read error may explain. V usage is TRBV5-5 and J usage is TRBJ2-3; 9 bases fit TRBD1. The V gene's germline CDR1 is SGHKS and CDR2 YYEKEE (reference sequence). The CDR3 runs 17 residues. The CDR3 protein is CASSAPFDRGFTDTQYF. CDR3 nucleotides: TGTGCAAGCAGCGCCCCCTTTGACAGGGGGTTTACAGATACGCAGTATTTT.

The sample holds one count of this clone. The V gene is TRBV19, the J gene TRBJ2-7, with TRBD1 as a possible D gene (6 bases). Germline V gene data show CDR1 as LNHDA and CDR2 as SQIVND (reference sequence). Between the trimmed V and J ends, which lost 1 base and 5 bases, there was a span of 12 bases. The CDR3 extends over 14 amino acids. CDR3 nucleotides: TGTGCCAGTAGTATAGGGGGCAGGGGAGACGAGCAGTACTTC. It yields the protein CASSIGGRGDEQYF.

V usage is TRBV19 and J usage is TRBJ2-3; D is perhaps TRBD2 (5 bases). This CDR3 has 15 amino acids. CDR1 is LNHDA, CDR2 SQIVND, per germline (reference sequence). V gave up 3 bases and J gave up 1 base, with 11 bases separating them. CDR3 bases: TGTGCCAGTAGTATGTGGACTTGGGGCACAGATACGCAGTATTTT. Amino acids: CASSMWTWGTDTQYF. Full variable domain (outside the CDR3, taken from reference TRBV19 and TRBJ2-3): DGGITQSPKYLFRKEGQNVTLSCEQNLNHDAMYWYRQDPGQGLRLIYYSQIVNDFQKGDIAEGYSVSREKKESFPLTVTSAQKNPTAFYLCASSMWTWGTDTQYFGPGTRLTVL.

This clone was detected a few times. The chain employs TRBV7-2 and TRBJ1-1; D gene ambiguous. CDR1 and CDR2 from the germline V gene are SGHTA and FQGNSA. CDR3 length: 13 amino acids. V was shortened by 5 bases and J by 1 base, with 8 bases between the two germline ends. The CDR3 sequence: CASSISRNTEAFF. CDR3 nucleotide sequence: TGTGCCAGCAGCATCTCTAGGAACACTGAAGCTTTCTTT.

The chain combines TRBV6-5 with TRBJ1-1; D might be TRBD1 (5 bases). The CDR3 consists of 15 residues. Trimming pared 2 bases from V and 4 bases from J, leaving 14 bases between. From germline, CDR1 is MNHEY and CDR2 SVGAGI. DNA of the CDR3: TGTGCCAGCAGTTACATCTCAAGGGGTCTCACTGAAGCTTTCTTT. The encoded protein is CASSYISRGLTEAFF.